What follows describes a single T cell receptor (beta chain). In the study's own analysis: For nucleated cells, counts were estimated from reference gene primer amplification. Profiled with immunoSEQ multiplex PCR; TCRdb holds only in-frame clones, not every one. From that table come the V and J calls and clone size; the DNA was used to work out D and trimming. The sample contains roughly 230,000 clones, over 80% of which appear only once. CDR3 length: 12 residues. The V gene lost 5 bases and the J gene lost 6 bases, with 11 bases spanning the gap. The germline V gene encodes CDR1 SGHVS and CDR2 FQNEAQ. This entry belongs to a study of blood T cell repertoires in COVID-19.

The sequence derives from a man aged 35 to 55 with acute or convalescent COVID-19. Sequencing used peripheral blood. The V gene is TRBV7-8, the J gene TRBJ2-7, with a weak D call TRBD2 (5 bases). CDR3: CASSPRGGEQYF. The CDR3 region has the DNA TGTGCCAGCAGCCCCCGGGGTGGCGAGCAGTACTTC.